Shown below are 25 T cell receptor beta chains from a single sample sequenced in a study of blood T cell repertoires in COVID-19. Sequencing used immunoSEQ multiplex PCR; TCRdb keeps in-frame clones, though not all of them. The table includes 110,000 to 150,000 clones, approximately 85% detected once. The specimen was peripheral blood. These receptors originate from a man in his 70s with acute or convalescent COVID-19.

This chain joins TRBV2 and TRBJ2-1; 8 bases line up with TRBD1. The CDR3 has 14 residues. Germline values: CDR1 SNHLY, CDR2 FYNNEI. With V trimmed by 7 bases and J by 2 bases, 4 bases remained unmatched. The CDR3 DNA follows: TGTGCCAGCATTGGGACAGGTACCTACAATGAGCAGTTCTTC. Amino acids: CASIGTGTYNEQFF.

The chain links TRBV24-1 to TRBJ2-2, with TRBD1 matching 7 bases. The CDR3 totals 14 residues. V lost 2 bases, J lost 6 bases, and 2 bases stayed unmatched. Germline CDR1 reads KGHDR; CDR2 reads SFDVKD. The chain's CDR3 is CATSDYQGAGELFF. The CDR3 DNA reads as TGTGCCACCAGTGATTACCAGGGGGCCGGGGAGCTGTTTTTT.

The chain combines TRBV4-1 with TRBJ2-2, with TRBD2 identical over 8 bases. The CDR3 is 17 residues long. V gave up 3 bases and J gave up 0 bases; unmatched junction bases: 6. Looked up from germline, CDR1 is MGHRA and CDR2 is YSYEKL. The DNA for the CDR3 is TGCGCCAGCAGCCAGCGGGGGCGGGGGGCGAACACCGGGGAGCTGTTTTTT. Translation gives CASSQRGRGANTGELFF.

This sequence joins TRBV10-2 and TRBJ2-2; the match to TRBD1 covers 7 bases. J gave up 4 bases and V 7 bases, and 6 bases lay outside the gene matches. Germline V gene data show CDR1 as WSHSY and CDR2 as SAAADI. The CDR3 covers 14 residues. CDR3 DNA: TGCGCCAGCATTTCGGGACAGTTCACCGGGGAGCTGTTTTTT. This gives the protein CASISGQFTGELFF.

The gene calls are TRBV11-2 and TRBJ2-1; D is unclear. Germline values: CDR1 SGHAT, CDR2 FQNNGV. The CDR3 contains 15 residues. V was cut by 1 base and J by 5 bases, with 12 bases left in between. The DNA of the CDR3 is TGTGCCAGCAGCTTAGGTGGGCGTCACGACAATGAGCAGTTCTTC. This sequence encodes CASSLGGRHDNEQFF.

The chain uses TRBV11-3 and TRBJ2-2; D possibly corresponds to TRBD1 (6 bases). Trimming cost V 5 bases and J 5 bases, with 12 bases left between them. The CDR3 extends over 14 amino acids. Germline CDR1 reads SGHNT; CDR2 reads YENEEA. CDR3 DNA sequence: TGTGCCAGCAGCCAGGGGACACCGACCGGGGAGCTGTTTTTT. Residues: CASSQGTPTGELFF.

The chain joins TRBV11-2 to TRBJ2-7, with 7 bases matching TRBD2. Unmatched junction bases numbered 16, after V lost 2 bases and J lost 3 bases. Germline-derived CDR1 and CDR2 are SGHAT and FQNNGV. This CDR3 region has 18 residues. The CDR3 region is CASSLNPGTTISVYEQYF. The DNA of the CDR3 is TGTGCCAGCAGCTTAAATCCCGGGACTACAATTTCGGTCTACGAGCAGTACTTC. Filled out from reference TRBV11-2 and TRBJ2-7, the complete variable domain reads EAGVAQSPRYKIIEKRQSVAFWCNPISGHATLYWYQQILGQGPKLLIQFQNNGVVDDSQLPKDRFSAERLKGVDSTLKIQPAKLEDSAVYLCASSLNPGTTISVYEQYFGPGTRLTVT.

The chain joins TRBV7-6 to TRBJ2-1, with D maybe TRBD2 (6 bases). V lost 1 base and J 6 bases, leaving 16 bases between the germline ends. Germline V gene sequence: CDR1 SGHVS, CDR2 FNYEAQ. This CDR3 spans 16 amino acids. DNA for the CDR3: TGTGCCAGCAGCTTAGAATCCGGGGGAGTTGGCAATGAGCAGTTCTTC. This sequence encodes CASSLESGGVGNEQFF.

The V gene is TRBV5-5, the J gene TRBJ1-3; 7 bases map to TRBD1. Germline trimming cut 3 bases from V and 2 bases from J; bases unmatched to any gene: 8. CDR1 is SGHKS, CDR2 YYEKEE, per germline (reference sequence). CDR3 length equals 16 residues. This CDR3 is CASSSTGSDPGNTIYF. The CDR3 DNA reads as TGTGCCAGCAGCTCGACAGGGAGCGATCCTGGAAACACCATATATTTT.

V and J are TRBV25-1 and TRBJ1-2, with no clear D. V was shortened by 2 bases and J by 5 bases, with 9 bases between the two germline ends. Germline CDR1 MGHDK, CDR2 SYGVNS. The CDR3 contains 13 residues. Written as DNA, the CDR3 is TGTGCCAGCAGTGAAGGCCAGGTGTATGGCTACACCTTC. It codes for CASSEGQVYGYTF.

This chain joins TRBV11-2 and TRBJ1-1; D ambiguous. Germline CDR1 SGHAT, CDR2 FQNNGV. V dropped 5 bases and J dropped 11 bases, with 15 bases sitting between them. CDR3 length equals 12 residues. The CDR3 DNA is TGTGCCAGCAGCCCCGACTCCGCGCGGGCTTTCTTT. This gives the protein CASSPDSARAFF. Together with reference TRBV11-2 and TRBJ1-1, the CDR3 gives the full variable domain: EAGVAQSPRYKIIEKRQSVAFWCNPISGHATLYWYQQILGQGPKLLIQFQNNGVVDDSQLPKDRFSAERLKGVDSTLKIQPAKLEDSAVYLCASSPDSARAFFGQGTRLTVV.

The V and J genes are TRBV2 and TRBJ2-5; D call uncertain. This CDR3 is built from 13 residues. Germline CDR1 reads SNHLY; CDR2 reads FYNNEI. V was shortened by 7 bases and J by 1 base, with 10 bases between the two germline ends. CDR3 region: CASKRQTQETQYF. The DNA for the CDR3 is TGTGCCAGCAAAAGACAAACCCAAGAGACCCAGTACTTC.

The CDR3 loop is CASSLDLRQGNEKLFF. CDR3 DNA: TGTGCCAGCAGCTTAGATCTTAGACAGGGGAATGAAAAACTGTTTTTT. The rearrangement uses TRBV7-8 and TRBJ1-4, with 8 nucleotides matching TRBD1. The length of the CDR3 is 16 residues. Unmatched junction bases numbered 6, after V lost 1 base and J lost 5 bases. CDR1 and CDR2 from the germline V gene are SGHVS and FQNEAQ.

The chain recombines TRBV2 with TRBJ1-1; 7 bases are shared with TRBD1. This CDR3 has 15 amino acids. Per germline, CDR1 SNHLY and CDR2 FYNNEI. V trimming: 3 bases; J trimming: 1 base; junction bases outside the gene matches: 5. The CDR3 here is CASSDPTGRNTEAFF. The CDR3 region has the DNA TGTGCCAGCAGTGATCCGACAGGGAGGAACACTGAAGCTTTCTTT.

V and J are TRBV7-3 and TRBJ2-1; 7 bases match TRBD1. The trim removed 1 base at V and 8 bases at J, leaving 5 bases unmatched. The CDR3 is 14 residues long. Germline assignment: CDR1 SGHTA and CDR2 FQGTGA. The CDR3 bases are TGTGCCAGCAGCTTAAACTCCCAGGGGGATGAGCAGTTCTTC. It translates to CASSLNSQGDEQFF.

The chain has TRBV5-1 and TRBJ2-3, with D perhaps TRBD1 (5 bases). CDR1 and CDR2 from the germline V gene are SGHRS and YFSETQ. V was shortened by 0 bases and J by 5 bases, with 13 bases between the two germline ends. This CDR3 is 15 amino acids long. This CDR3 is CASSLAGNREDTQYF. The DNA of the CDR3 is TGCGCCAGCAGCTTGGCAGGGAATCGTGAAGATACGCAGTATTTT.

This chain connects TRBV5-1 to TRBJ1-4, with D unclear. The CDR3 consists of 15 residues. In germline, CDR1 is SGHRS, CDR2 YFSETQ. Trimming cost V 0 bases and J 0 bases, with 6 bases left between them. The CDR3 sequence: CASSLGHATNEKLFF. The CDR3 DNA is TGCGCCAGCAGCTTGGGACACGCAACTAATGAAAAACTGTTTTTT.

V gene TRBV5-1 combines with J gene TRBJ2-1; TRBD2 matches at 8 bases. Germline V gene sequence: CDR1 SGHRS, CDR2 YFSETQ. CDR3 length: 15 residues. With 3 bases clipped from V and 6 bases from J, the junction kept 8 bases outside the gene matches. Here the CDR3 reads CASSYLAGGPNEQFF. The DNA of the CDR3 is TGCGCCAGCAGCTATCTAGCGGGCGGCCCCAATGAGCAGTTCTTC.

This clone is a singleton in its sample. Other DNA sequences in the sample encode the same CDR3. The chain carries TRBV28 and TRBJ1-2, with D unclear. The V end was cut by 5 bases, the J end by 2 bases, with 6 bases between. Per germline, CDR1 MDHEN and CDR2 SYDVKM. The CDR3 is made up of 12 amino acids. The CDR3 nucleotides are TGTGCCAGCAGTCTCGTAAACTATGGCTACACCTTC. This gives the protein CASSLVNYGYTF.

CDR3 nucleotide sequence: TGTGCCACCAATTACGGAGCCGCGGGCTATGGCTACACCTTC. It is translated as CATNYGAAGYGYTF. This chain uses TRBV6-2 or TRBV6-3 with TRBJ1-2; D uncertain. This CDR3 is 14 amino acids long. Trimming took 10 bases from V and 4 from J, leaving 19 bases between them. The germline V gene encodes CDR1 MNHEY and CDR2 SVGEGT.

This chain links TRBV3-1 (or the pseudogene TRBV3-2) with TRBJ1-6; 9 nucleotides match TRBD1. Unmatched junction bases numbered 2, after V lost 1 base and J lost 7 bases. Germline CDR1 reads LGHDT; CDR2 reads YNNKEL (reference sequence). The CDR3 is made up of 15 amino acids. The CDR3 DNA reads as TGTGCCAGCAGCCAAGGGACAGGGGAGAATTCACCCCTCCACTTT. This sequence encodes CASSQGTGENSPLHF.

This chain connects TRBV30 to TRBJ2-5; 10 bases agree with TRBD2. The CDR3 loop spans 16 amino acids. CDR1 is GTSNPN and CDR2 is SVGIG in the germline V gene (reference sequence). The J segment lost 2 bases and the V segment lost 1 base, leaving 7 bases of the junction unmatched. The CDR3 DNA follows: TGTGCCTGGAGTGGGCTAGCGGGAGTTCGGCAAGAGACCCAGTACTTC. Its translation is CAWSGLAGVRQETQYF.

This chain connects TRBV6-5 to TRBJ1-5, with a possible D match to TRBD1 (6 bases). Germline lookup yields CDR1 MNHEY and CDR2 SVGAGI. V gave up 5 bases and J gave up 15 bases, with 26 bases separating them. CDR3 length equals 15 residues. CDR3 loop: CASSTAGGARVLGHF. CDR3 DNA: TGTGCCAGCAGTACGGCCGGGGGGGCGCGGGTGTTGGGGCATTTT.

The chain recombines TRBV7-2 with TRBJ2-1; 8 nucleotides line up with TRBD2. J lost 2 bases, V lost 3 bases, and 3 bases had no gene match. The CDR3 totals 15 residues. Germline V gene data show CDR1 as SGHTA and CDR2 as FQGNSA. CDR3 nucleotide sequence: TGTGCCAGCAGCTTGAGCGGGAGTCCCTACAATGAGCAGTTCTTC. This sequence encodes CASSLSGSPYNEQFF. The variable domain in full, with the rest retrieved from reference TRBV7-2 and TRBJ2-1, is GAGVSQSPSNKVTEKGKDVELRCDPISGHTALYWYRQSLGQGLEFLIYFQGNSAPDKSGLPSDRFSAERTGGSVSTLTIQRTQQEDSAVYLCASSLSGSPYNEQFFGPGTRLTVL.

The gene calls are TRBV7-3 and TRBJ2-3; 9 nucleotides match TRBD2. CDR3 size: 15 residues. The germline V gene has CDR1 SGHTA and CDR2 FQGTGA. Unmatched junction bases numbered 8, after V lost 6 bases and J lost 4 bases. CDR3 coding DNA: TGTGCCAGCAGTTTAGCGGGAGCAAGGGCAGATACGCAGTATTTT. Its protein product is CASSLAGARADTQYF. Full variable domain (rest looked up from reference TRBV7-3 and TRBJ2-3): GAGVSQTPSNKVTEKGKYVELRCDPISGHTALYWYRQSLGQGPEFLIYFQGTGAADDSGLPNDRFFAVRPEGSVSTLKIQRTERGDSAVYLCASSLAGARADTQYFGPGTRLTVL.